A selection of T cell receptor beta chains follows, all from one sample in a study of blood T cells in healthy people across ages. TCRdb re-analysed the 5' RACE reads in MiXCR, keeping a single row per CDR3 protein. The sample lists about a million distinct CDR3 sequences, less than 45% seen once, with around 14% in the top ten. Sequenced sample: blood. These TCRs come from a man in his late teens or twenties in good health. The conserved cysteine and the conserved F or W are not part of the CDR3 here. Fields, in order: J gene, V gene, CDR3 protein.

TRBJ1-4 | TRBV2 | ASRPVELEKLF
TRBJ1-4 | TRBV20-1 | SARGRGDEKLF
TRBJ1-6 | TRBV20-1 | SATFADNSPLH
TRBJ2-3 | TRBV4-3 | ASSQDGGLQSDTQY
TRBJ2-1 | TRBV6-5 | ASSSPGGSYNEQF
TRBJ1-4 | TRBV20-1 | SAQTGGKEKLF
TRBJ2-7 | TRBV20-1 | SARDQVRSYEQY
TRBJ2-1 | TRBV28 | ASSFPQGRGEQF
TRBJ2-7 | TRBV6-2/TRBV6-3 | ASSYGQLYEQY
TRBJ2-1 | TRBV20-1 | SARDLEDRGPGYNEQF
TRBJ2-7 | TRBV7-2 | ASSSWTGPYNEQY
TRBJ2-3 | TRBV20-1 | SAREKGTTDTQY
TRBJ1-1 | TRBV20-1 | SAEPGQGQNEWYTEAF
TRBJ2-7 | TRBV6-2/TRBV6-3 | ASSYAAYEQY
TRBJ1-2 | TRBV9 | ASTPRPVYGDYGYT
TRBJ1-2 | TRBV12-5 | ASGLSALNGYT
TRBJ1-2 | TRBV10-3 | AISEGQRYGYT
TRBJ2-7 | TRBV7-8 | ASSRGQKYEQY
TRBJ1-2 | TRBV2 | ASSEGVAGPPYGYT
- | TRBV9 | ASSVGTGTSGGTQY
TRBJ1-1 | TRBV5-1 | ASSLGRAGNTEAF
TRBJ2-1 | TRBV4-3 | ASSQGGVSSYNEQF
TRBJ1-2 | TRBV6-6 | ASSYSVRTYGYT
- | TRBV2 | ASSERGLAESQETQY
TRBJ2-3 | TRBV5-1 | ASSAMEVAITDTQY
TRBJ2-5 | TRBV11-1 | ASSKQGSLEETQY
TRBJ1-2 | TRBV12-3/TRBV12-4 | ASSAAGTPDGYT
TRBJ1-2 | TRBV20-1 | SASPIGLQGLAYGYT
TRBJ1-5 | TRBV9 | ASSEGQGYDQPQH
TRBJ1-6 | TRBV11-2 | ASSQDRGGGYSNSPLH
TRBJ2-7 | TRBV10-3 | AISSTGQSYEQY
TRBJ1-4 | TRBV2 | ASTTDRVEKLF
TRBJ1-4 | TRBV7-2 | ASSLARDSNEKLF
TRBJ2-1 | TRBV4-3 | ASSQDASGPHNEQF
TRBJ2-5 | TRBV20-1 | SALQETQY
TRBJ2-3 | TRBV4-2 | ASSQASTRVSTDTQY
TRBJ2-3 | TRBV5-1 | ASSSGATQY
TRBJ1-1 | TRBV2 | ASRSQAANTEAF
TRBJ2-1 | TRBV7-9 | ASRTSPQGSSYNEQF
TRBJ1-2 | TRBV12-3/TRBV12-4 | ASTRTGGTWGYT
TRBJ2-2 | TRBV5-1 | ASSLVEGYGGELF
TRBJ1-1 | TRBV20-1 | SALTRDMGKEAF
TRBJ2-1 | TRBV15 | ATSRKSGIGNEQF
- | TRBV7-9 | ASSCRGDPYEQY
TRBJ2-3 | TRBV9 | ASSVLAEGTDTQY
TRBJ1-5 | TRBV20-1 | SASESRNRFSNQPQH
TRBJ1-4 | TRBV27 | ARSQDRGLWF
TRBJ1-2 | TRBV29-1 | SVVAQANYGYT
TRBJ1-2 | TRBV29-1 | SVDEDSLNNGYT
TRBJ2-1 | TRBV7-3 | ASSLNAGGTNNEQF
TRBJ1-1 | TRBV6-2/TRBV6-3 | ASSLPGPAMNTEAF
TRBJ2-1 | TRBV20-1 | SANGGQYDNEQF
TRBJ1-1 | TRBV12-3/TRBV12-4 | ASSSRGTDNTEAF
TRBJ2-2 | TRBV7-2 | ASSFRLAGVLARITGELF
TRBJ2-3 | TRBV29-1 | STGSDTQY
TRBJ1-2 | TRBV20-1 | SANGRAGEFYGYT
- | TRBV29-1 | SVDINEQY
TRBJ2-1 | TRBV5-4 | ASSRSTSGGFNEQF
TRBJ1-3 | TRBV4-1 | ASSFGQGILTGNTIY
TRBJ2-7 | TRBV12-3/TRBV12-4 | ASSSGSFYEQY